The present T cell receptor (beta chain) was sequenced within a study of cytomegalovirus exposure and HLA in healthy donors. Primers for the PCR totalled 60 Vbeta and 13 Jbeta. Data came from immunoSEQ multiplex PCR; TCRdb stores just in-frame clones and leaves some out. The sample lists about 160,000 clones; roughly 78% were seen once. Study-level results: In a later analysis, a missense DCLRE1C variant was linked to TCR beta V- and J-gene trimming.

Note on this clone: Antigen: not known.

This CDR3 has 14 residues. Trimming left V 4 bases short and J 7 bases short, with 16 bases between. Germline CDR1 is MNHNY and CDR2 is SVGAGI (reference sequence). The chain is built from TRBV6-6 and TRBJ1-2; D is possibly TRBD1 (6 bases). Sequencing was performed on PBMCs. This TCR came from a man between 40 and 49 years old in good health and CMV-seropositive. The CDR3 DNA is TGTGCCAGCAGTTCCCCGGCAGGGGAGGGTGGCTACACCTTC. This sequence encodes CASSSPAGEGGYTF.